These T cell receptor beta chains were read from a single sample in a study of T cell responses to AZD1222 COVID-19 vaccine. The table came from immunoSEQ multiplex PCR; TCRdb's copy has only in-frame clones and leaves some out. The table includes roughly 90,000 clones, 70% to 90% detected once. The specimen was peripheral blood, collected on day 0 of AZD1222 vaccination. The source is an adult in good health. CDR3s include the opening cysteine and the closing phenylalanine or tryptophan. The D gene is left open where the match is weak. Not every row has a clone size; where given, it reads once, few, many or a size class.

D gene	V gene	J gene	clone size	CDR3 length	CDR3 protein	CDR3 DNA
-	TRBV27	TRBJ2-7	once	12	CASSLSGDVQYF	TGTGCCAGCAGTTTATCGGGGGACGTGCAGTACTTC
-	TRBV19	TRBJ1-5	-	13	CASTPGTTQPQHF	TGTGCCAGTACGCCCGGGACCACTCAGCCCCAGCATTTT
-	TRBV24-1	TRBJ1-2	-	14	CATSFKAPPEGYTF	TGTGCCACCAGCTTTAAGGCACCCCCAGAAGGCTACACCTTC
-	TRBV6-6	TRBJ2-1	-	14	CASTQGGQPNEQFF	TGTGCCAGCACCCAAGGAGGACAGCCAAATGAGCAGTTCTTC
-	TRBV5-1	TRBJ2-1	-	15	CASSLAGVGYNEQFF	TGCGCCAGCAGCTTGGCTGGGGTGGGGTACAATGAGCAGTTCTTC
-	TRBV24-1	TRBJ2-1	-	17	CATSGYTGGHSYNEQFF	TGTGCCACCAGTGGCTATACCGGAGGGCATTCCTACAATGAGCAGTTCTTC
TRBD2	TRBV6-2/TRBV6-3	TRBJ2-5	-	18	CASSYSGLAGGPQETQYF	TGTGCCAGCAGTTACTCGGGACTAGCGGGAGGGCCCCAGGAGACCCAGTACTTC
-	TRBV7-2	TRBJ2-5	-	15	CASSSRGYREETQYF	TGTGCCAGCAGCAGTAGGGGCTACCGGGAAGAGACCCAGTACTTC
-	TRBV11-2	TRBJ1-4	-	15	CASSLTGTTNEKLFF	TGTGCCAGCAGCCTCACCGGGACAACTAATGAAAAACTGTTTTTT
-	TRBV6-5	TRBJ1-1	-	13	CASSRSGNTEAFF	TGTGCCAGCAGTCGTAGCGGGAACACTGAAGCTTTCTTT
-	TRBV5-1	TRBJ2-1	-	13	CASSRLGRNEQFF	TGCGCCAGCAGTCGACTAGGGCGCAATGAGCAGTTCTTC
TRBD2	TRBV7-2	TRBJ2-3	-	19	CASSIPGQRGGHSTDTQYF	TGTGCCAGCAGCATCCCTGGCCAGCGGGGGGGCCACAGCACAGATACGCAGTATTTT
TRBD2	TRBV19	TRBJ2-1	-	15	CATAALAGPYNEQFF	TGTGCCACAGCGGCACTAGCGGGGCCGTACAATGAGCAGTTCTTC
-	TRBV19	TRBJ1-1	-	16	CASSMELQDLNTEAFF	TGTGCCAGTAGTATGGAGTTACAGGACCTGAACACTGAAGCTTTCTTT
TRBD1	TRBV19	TRBJ1-3	-	14	CASKLTGVGNTIYF	TGTGCCAGTAAACTGACAGGGGTTGGAAACACCATATATTTT
-	TRBV15	TRBJ1-5	-	17	CATSPVRDYYSNQPQHF	TGTGCCACCAGCCCGGTTAGAGATTATTATAGCAATCAGCCCCAGCATTTT
TRBD1	TRBV11-2	TRBJ2-1	few	17	CASSHDGTGSSYNEQFF	TGTGCCAGCAGCCATGACGGGACAGGGAGCTCCTACAATGAGCAGTTCTTC
TRBD1	TRBV5-1	TRBJ2-3	-	14	CASSWGQSTDTQYF	TGCGCCAGCAGCTGGGGACAGAGCACAGATACGCAGTATTTT
-	TRBV3-1/TRBV3-2	TRBJ2-5	-	11	CASSLREAQYF	TGTGCCAGCAGCCTTAGGGAGGCCCAGTACTTC
-	TRBV4-3	TRBJ1-2	-	15	CASSQDSQGHYGYTF	TGCGCCAGCAGCCAAGACAGTCAGGGGCACTATGGCTACACCTTC
-	TRBV5-4	TRBJ2-1	-	15	CASSLGGAAGHEQFF	TGTGCCAGCAGCTTGGGTGGGGCTGCGGGCCATGAGCAGTTCTTC
-	TRBV5-1	TRBJ1-2	-	13	CASSLGDSYGYTF	TGCGCCAGCAGCTTGGGGGACTCCTATGGCTACACCTTC
TRBD1	TRBV29-1	TRBJ1-1	-	13	CSVASTGEAEAFF	TGCAGCGTTGCCTCGACAGGGGAGGCTGAAGCTTTCTTT
-	TRBV6-5	TRBJ2-2	once	15	CASSYSPGRTGELFF	TGTGCCAGCAGTTACTCTCCAGGGCGAACCGGGGAGCTGTTTTTT
-	TRBV11-2	TRBJ1-2	-	15	CASSLAVAAAGGYTF	TGTGCCAGCAGCTTAGCTGTCGCCGCGGCGGGTGGCTACACCTTC
-	TRBV5-6	TRBJ1-1	-	15	CASSGGWATNTEAFF	TGTGCCAGCAGCGGGGGTTGGGCGACGAACACTGAAGCTTTCTTT
TRBD1	TRBV9	TRBJ1-6	-	14	CASSVEDRTGPLHF	TGTGCCAGCAGCGTAGAGGACAGGACGGGGCCCCTCCACTTT
TRBD2	TRBV11-2	TRBJ2-1	-	14	CASSLGRGVDEQFF	TGTGCCAGCAGCTTAGGGCGGGGGGTTGATGAGCAGTTCTTC
TRBD1	TRBV5-1	TRBJ1-5	-	14	CASSTGTGSQPQHF	TGCGCCAGCAGCACGGGGACAGGGAGTCAGCCCCAGCATTTT
TRBD1	TRBV6-5	TRBJ1-2	-	16	CASSSSRDRGYYGYTF	TGTGCCAGCAGTTCTTCCCGGGACAGGGGGTACTATGGCTACACCTTC
-	TRBV4-2	TRBJ2-1	-	15	CASSQARGGDNEQFF	TGTGCCAGCAGCCAAGCTAGGGGGGGGGACAATGAGCAGTTCTTC
TRBD1	TRBV29-1	TRBJ2-5	-	14	CSVETGTAGETQYF	TGCAGCGTTGAAACAGGGACAGCTGGAGAGACCCAGTACTTC
-	TRBV4-1	TRBJ2-3	-	15	CASSQVEGALDTQYF	TGCGCCAGCAGCCAAGTGGAGGGGGCCTTAGATACGCAGTATTTT
-	TRBV6-6	TRBJ1-1	-	13	CASSYREGAEAFF	TGTGCCAGCAGTTACAGGGAGGGCGCTGAAGCTTTCTTT
-	TRBV3-1/TRBV3-2	TRBJ2-2	-	16	CASSPRRAANTGELFF	TGTGCCAGCAGCCCTCGACGAGCGGCGAACACCGGGGAGCTGTTTTTT
-	TRBV5-1	TRBJ2-7	-	13	CASSLYPRYEQYF	TGCGCCAGCAGCTTGTATCCAAGATACGAGCAGTACTTC